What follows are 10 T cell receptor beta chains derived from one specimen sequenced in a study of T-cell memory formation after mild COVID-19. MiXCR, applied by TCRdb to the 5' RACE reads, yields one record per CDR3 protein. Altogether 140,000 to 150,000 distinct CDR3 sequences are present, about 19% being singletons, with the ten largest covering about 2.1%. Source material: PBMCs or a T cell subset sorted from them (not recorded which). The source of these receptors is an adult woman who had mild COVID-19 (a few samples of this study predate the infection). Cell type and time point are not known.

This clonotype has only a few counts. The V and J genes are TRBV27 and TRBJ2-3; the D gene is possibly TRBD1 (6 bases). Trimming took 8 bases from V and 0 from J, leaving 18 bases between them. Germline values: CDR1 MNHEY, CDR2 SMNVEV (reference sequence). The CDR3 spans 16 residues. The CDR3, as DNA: TGTGCCAGCCAACGGACAGATCGGGCTAGCACAGATACGCAGTATTTT. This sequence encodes CASQRTDRASTDTQYF.

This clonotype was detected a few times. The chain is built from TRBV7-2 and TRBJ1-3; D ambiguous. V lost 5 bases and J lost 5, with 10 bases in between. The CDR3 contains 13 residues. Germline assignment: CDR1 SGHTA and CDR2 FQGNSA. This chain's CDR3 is CASSPDTRNTIYF. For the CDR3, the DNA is TGTGCCAGCAGCCCAGACACTCGAAACACCATATATTTT. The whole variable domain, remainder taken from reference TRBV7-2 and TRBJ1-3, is GAGVSQSPSNKVTEKGKDVELRCDPISGHTALYWYRQSLGQGLEFLIYFQGNSAPDKSGLPSDRFSAERTGGSVSTLTIQRTQQEDSAVYLCASSPDTRNTIYFGEGSWLTVV.

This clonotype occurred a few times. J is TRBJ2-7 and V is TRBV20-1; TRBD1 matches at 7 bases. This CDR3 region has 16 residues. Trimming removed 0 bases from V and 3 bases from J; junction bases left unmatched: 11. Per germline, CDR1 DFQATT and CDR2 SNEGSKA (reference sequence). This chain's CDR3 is CSARDSGQVGGYEQYF. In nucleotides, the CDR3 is TGCAGTGCTAGAGACTCCGGACAGGTAGGGGGCTACGAGCAGTACTTC.

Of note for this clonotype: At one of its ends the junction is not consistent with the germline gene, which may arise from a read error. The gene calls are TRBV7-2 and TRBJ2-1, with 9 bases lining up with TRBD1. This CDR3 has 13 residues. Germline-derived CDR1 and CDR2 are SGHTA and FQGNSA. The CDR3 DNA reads TGTGCCAGCAGCTTAGCCGAAACAGGGGGCGTTCTCTTC. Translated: CASSLAETGGVLF.

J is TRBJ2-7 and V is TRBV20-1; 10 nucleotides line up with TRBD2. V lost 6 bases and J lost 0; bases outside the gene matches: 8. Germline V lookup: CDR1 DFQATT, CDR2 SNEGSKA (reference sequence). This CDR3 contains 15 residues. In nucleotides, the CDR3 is TGCAGTGCCAACCCGTTAGCGGGAGGCTCCTACGAGCAGTACTTC. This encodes CSANPLAGGSYEQYF.

CDR3 bases: TGTGCCAGCCGGACTAGCGGCACAGATACGCAGTATTTT. Protein: CASRTSGTDTQYF. This rearrangement joins TRBV27 to TRBJ2-3, with 9 bases aligning to TRBD2. Germline V gives CDR1 MNHEY, CDR2 SMNVEV (reference sequence). CDR3 size: 13 residues. V lost 8 bases to trimming and J lost 1 base; unmatched junction nucleotides: 1.

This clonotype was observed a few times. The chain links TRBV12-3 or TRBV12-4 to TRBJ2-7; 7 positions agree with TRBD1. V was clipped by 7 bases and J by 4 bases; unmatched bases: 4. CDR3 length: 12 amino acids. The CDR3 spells CASKGATYEQYF. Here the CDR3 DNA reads TGTGCCAGCAAGGGGGCCACATACGAGCAGTACTTC.

This CDR3 is CASSLAVGRGAEQYF. DNA for the CDR3: TGTGCCAGCAGCTTAGCGGTGGGCAGGGGTGCCGAGCAGTACTTC. The chain combines TRBV7-2 with TRBJ2-7; a possible D gene is TRBD1 (6 bases). The CDR3 length is 15 residues. Germline V gene lookup returns CDR1 SGHTA and CDR2 FQGNSA. The V end was cut by 0 bases, the J end by 6 bases, with 15 bases between.

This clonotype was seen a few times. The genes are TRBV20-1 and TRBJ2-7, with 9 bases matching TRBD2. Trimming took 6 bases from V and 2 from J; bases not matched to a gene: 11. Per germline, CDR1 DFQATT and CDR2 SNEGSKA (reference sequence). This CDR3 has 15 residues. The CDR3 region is CSARRPSGDPYEQYF. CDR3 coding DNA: TGCAGTGCCCGTCGCCCTAGCGGGGATCCCTACGAGCAGTACTTC.

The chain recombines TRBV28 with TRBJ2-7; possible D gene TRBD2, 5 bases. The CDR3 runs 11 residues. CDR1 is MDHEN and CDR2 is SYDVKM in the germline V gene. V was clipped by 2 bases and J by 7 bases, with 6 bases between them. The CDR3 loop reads CASSLGEEQYF. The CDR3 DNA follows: TGTGCCAGCAGTTTAGGGGAGGAGCAGTACTTC.